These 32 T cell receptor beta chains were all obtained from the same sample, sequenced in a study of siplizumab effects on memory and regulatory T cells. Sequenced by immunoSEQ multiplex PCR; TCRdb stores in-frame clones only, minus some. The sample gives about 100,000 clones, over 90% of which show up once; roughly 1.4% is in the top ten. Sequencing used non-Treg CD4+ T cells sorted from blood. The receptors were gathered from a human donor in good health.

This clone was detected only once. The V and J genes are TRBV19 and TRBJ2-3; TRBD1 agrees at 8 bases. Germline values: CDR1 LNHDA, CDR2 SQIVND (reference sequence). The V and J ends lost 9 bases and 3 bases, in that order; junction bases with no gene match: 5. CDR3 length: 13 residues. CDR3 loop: CASRGRGTDTQYF. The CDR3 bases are TGTGCCAGCAGGGGGCGCGGAACAGATACGCAGTATTTT.

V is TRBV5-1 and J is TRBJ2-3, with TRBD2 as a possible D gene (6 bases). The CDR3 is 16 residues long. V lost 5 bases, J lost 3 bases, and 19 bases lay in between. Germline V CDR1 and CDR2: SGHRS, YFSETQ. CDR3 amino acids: CASRPAGRGGTDTQYF. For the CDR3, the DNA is TGCGCCAGCAGGCCTGCCGGGCGGGGTGGAACAGATACGCAGTATTTT.

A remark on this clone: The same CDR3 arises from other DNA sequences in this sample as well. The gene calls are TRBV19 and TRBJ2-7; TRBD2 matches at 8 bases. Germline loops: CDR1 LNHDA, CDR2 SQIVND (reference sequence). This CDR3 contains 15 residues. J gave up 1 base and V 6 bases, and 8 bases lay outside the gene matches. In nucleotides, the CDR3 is TGTGCCAGTAGGGGGACTAGTGGGGTTTCCTACGAGCAGTACTTC. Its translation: CASRGTSGVSYEQYF.

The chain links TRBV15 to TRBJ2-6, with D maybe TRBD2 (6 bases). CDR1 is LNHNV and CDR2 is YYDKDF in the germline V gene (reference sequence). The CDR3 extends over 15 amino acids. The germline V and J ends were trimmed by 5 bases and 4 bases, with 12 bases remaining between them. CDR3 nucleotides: TGTGCCACCAGCCCGGGAGTTTTAGGGGCCAACGTCCTGACTTTC. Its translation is CATSPGVLGANVLTF.

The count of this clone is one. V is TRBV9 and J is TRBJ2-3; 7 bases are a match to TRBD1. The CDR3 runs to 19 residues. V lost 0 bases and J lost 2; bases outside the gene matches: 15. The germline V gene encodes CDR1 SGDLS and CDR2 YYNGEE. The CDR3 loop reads CASSVGNLDRAHNTDTQYF. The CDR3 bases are TGTGCCAGCAGCGTAGGAAATTTAGACAGGGCACACAACACAGATACGCAGTATTTT.

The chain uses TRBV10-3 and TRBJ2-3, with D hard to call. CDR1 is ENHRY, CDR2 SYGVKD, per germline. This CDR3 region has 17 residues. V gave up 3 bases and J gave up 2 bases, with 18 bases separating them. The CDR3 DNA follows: TGTGCCATCAGTGACTCGGACGGAGCGCCCACCACAGATACGCAGTATTTT. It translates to CAISDSDGAPTTDTQYF.

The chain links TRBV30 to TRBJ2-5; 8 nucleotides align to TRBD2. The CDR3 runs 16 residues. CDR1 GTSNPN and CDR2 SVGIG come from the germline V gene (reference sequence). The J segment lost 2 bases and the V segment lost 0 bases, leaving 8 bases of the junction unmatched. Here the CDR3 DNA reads TGTGCCTGGAGTGTCGGGGTAGCGGGAAAACAAGAGACCCAGTACTTC. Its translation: CAWSVGVAGKQETQYF.

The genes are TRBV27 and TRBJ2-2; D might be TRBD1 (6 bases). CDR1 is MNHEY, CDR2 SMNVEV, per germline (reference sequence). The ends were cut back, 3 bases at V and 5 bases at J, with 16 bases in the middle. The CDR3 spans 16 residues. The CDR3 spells CASSFLGRGKTGELFF. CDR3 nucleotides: TGTGCCAGCAGTTTTCTTGGCAGGGGAAAAACCGGGGAGCTGTTTTTT.

The CDR3 sequence: CASSVDRGHSPLHF. The CDR3 DNA reads TGTGCCAGCAGTGTCGACAGGGGTCATTCACCCCTCCACTTT. V is TRBV6-4 and J is TRBJ1-6; 8 nucleotides line up with TRBD1. With V trimmed by 4 bases and J by 8 bases, 4 bases remained unmatched. CDR3 length: 14 amino acids. The germline CDR1 and CDR2 sequences are MRHNA and SNTAGT.

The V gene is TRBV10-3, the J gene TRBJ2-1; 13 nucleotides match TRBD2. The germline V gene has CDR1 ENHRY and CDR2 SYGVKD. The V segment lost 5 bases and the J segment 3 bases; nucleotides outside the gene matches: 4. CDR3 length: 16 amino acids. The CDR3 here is CAISKGTSGNYNEQFF. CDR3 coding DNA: TGTGCCATCAGTAAAGGGACTAGCGGGAACTACAATGAGCAGTTCTTC.

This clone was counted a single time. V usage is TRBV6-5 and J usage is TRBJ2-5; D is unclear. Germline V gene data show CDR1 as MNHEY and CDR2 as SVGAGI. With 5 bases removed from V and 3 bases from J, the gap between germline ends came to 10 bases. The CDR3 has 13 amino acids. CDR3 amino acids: CASSDGPEETQYF. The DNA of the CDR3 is TGTGCCAGCAGTGACGGTCCAGAAGAGACCCAGTACTTC.

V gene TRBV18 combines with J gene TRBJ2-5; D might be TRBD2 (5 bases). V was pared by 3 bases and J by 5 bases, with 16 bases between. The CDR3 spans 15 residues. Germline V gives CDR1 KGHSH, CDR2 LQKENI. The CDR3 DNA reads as TGTGCCAGCTCACCGCAGGACTGGAGCTGGGAGACCCAGTACTTC. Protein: CASSPQDWSWETQYF.

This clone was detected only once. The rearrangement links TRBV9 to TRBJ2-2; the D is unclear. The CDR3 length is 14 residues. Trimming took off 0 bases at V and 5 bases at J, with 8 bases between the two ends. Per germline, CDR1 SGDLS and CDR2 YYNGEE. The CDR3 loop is CASSVVAETGELFF. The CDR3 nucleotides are TGTGCCAGCAGCGTAGTGGCGGAGACCGGGGAGCTGTTTTTT.

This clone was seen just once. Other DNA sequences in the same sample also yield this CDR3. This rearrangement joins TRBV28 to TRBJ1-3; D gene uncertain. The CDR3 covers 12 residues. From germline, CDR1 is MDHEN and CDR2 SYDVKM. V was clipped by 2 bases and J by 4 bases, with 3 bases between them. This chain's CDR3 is CASSLSGNTIYF. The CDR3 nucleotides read TGTGCCAGCAGTTTAAGCGGAAACACCATATATTTT.

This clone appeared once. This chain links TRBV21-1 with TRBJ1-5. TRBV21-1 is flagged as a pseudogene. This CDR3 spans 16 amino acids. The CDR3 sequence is CASSKPGPTGNQPQHF. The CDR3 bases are TGTGCCAGCAGCAAACCCGGGCCTACGGGGAATCAGCCCCAGCATTTT.

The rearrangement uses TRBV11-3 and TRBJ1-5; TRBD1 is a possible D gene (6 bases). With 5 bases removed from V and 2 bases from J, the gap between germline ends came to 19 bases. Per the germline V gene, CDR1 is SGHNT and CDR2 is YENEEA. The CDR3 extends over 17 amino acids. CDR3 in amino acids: CASSPSPQGFGNQPQHF. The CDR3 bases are TGTGCCAGCAGCCCCTCACCCCAGGGGTTCGGCAATCAGCCCCAGCATTTT.

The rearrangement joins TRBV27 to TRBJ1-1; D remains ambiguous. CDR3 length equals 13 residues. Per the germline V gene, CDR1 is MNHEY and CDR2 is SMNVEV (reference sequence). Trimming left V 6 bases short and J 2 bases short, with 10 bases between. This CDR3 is CASRGYDNTEAFF. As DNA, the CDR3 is TGTGCCAGCAGAGGTTACGATAACACTGAAGCTTTCTTT.

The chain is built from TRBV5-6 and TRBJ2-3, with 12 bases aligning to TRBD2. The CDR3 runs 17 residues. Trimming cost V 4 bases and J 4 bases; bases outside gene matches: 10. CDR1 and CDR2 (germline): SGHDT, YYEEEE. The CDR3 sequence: CASSTRLAGEFADTQYF. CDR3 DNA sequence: TGTGCCAGCAGCACCCGACTAGCGGGAGAATTTGCAGATACGCAGTATTTT.

The CDR3 DNA reads as TGTGCCAGCGGGCGTTGGGAGACCCAGTACTTC. This gives the protein CASGRWETQYF. The chain couples TRBV6-1 to TRBJ2-5; D not resolved. Trimming removed 8 bases from V and 5 bases from J, with 9 bases in between. CDR1 is MNHNS and CDR2 is SASEGT in the germline V gene. The CDR3 length is 11 residues.

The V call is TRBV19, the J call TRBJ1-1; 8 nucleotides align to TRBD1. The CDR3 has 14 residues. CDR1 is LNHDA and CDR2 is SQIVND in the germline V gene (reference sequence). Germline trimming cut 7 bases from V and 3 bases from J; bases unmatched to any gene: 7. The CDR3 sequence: CASTLLTGDTEAFF. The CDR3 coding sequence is TGTGCCAGTACCCTATTGACAGGGGACACTGAAGCTTTCTTT.

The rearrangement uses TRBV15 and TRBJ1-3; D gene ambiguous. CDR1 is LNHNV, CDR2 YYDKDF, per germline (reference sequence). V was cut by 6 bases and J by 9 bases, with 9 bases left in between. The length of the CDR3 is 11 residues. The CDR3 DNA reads TGTGCCACCAGACAAGGCATCACCATATATTTT. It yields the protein CATRQGITIYF. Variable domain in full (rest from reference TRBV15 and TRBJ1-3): DAMVIQNPRYQVTQFGKPVTLSCSQTLNHNVMYWYQQKSSQAPKLLFHYYDKDFNNEADTPDNFQSRRPNTSFCFLDIRSPGLGDTAMYLCATRQGITIYFGEGSWLTVV.

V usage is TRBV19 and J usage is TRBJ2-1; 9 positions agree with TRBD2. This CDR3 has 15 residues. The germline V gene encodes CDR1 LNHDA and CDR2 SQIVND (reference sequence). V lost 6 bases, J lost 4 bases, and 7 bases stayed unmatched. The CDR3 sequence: CASSALAGTYNEQFF. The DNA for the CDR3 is TGTGCCAGTAGCGCCCTAGCGGGAACGTACAATGAGCAGTTCTTC.

CDR3 in amino acids: CASCSESSYEQYF. The CDR3 DNA reads TGTGCCAGCTGCTCGGAAAGCTCCTACGAGCAGTACTTC. J is TRBJ2-7 and V is TRBV5-4; D is undetermined. CDR1 and CDR2 (germline): SGHNT, YYREEE (reference sequence). V was trimmed by 7 bases and J by 0 bases, leaving 11 bases between them. The CDR3 runs to 13 residues.

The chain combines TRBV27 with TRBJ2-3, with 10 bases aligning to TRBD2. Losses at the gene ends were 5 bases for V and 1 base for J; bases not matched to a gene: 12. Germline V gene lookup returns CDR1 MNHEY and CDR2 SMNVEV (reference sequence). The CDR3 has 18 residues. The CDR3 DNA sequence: TGTGCCAGCAGTCGGTACCCCCAAACTAGCGGGGGCACAGATACGCAGTATTTT. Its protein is CASSRYPQTSGGTDTQYF.

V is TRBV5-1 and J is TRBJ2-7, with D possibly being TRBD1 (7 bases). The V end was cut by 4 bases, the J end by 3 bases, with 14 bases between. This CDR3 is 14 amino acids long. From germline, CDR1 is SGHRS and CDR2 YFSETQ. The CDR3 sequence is CASSPGDSNYEQYF. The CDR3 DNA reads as TGCGCCAGCAGCCCGGGGGACAGCAACTACGAGCAGTACTTC.

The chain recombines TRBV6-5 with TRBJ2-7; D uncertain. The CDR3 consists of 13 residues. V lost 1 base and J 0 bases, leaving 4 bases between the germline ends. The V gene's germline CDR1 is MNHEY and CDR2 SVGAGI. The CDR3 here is CASSYLNSYEQYF. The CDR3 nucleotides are TGTGCCAGCAGTTACTTGAACTCCTACGAGCAGTACTTC.

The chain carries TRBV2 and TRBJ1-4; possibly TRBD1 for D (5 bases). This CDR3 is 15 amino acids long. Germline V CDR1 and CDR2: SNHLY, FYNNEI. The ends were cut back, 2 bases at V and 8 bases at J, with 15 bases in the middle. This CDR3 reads CASSESGRVQEKLFF. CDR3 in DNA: TGTGCCAGCAGTGAATCAGGCAGGGTGCAGGAAAAACTGTTTTTT.

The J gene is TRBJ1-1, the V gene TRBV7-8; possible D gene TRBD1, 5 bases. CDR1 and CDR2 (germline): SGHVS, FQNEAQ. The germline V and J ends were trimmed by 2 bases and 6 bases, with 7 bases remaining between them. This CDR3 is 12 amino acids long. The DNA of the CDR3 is TGTGCCAGCAGCTTAATCAGGGCTGAAGCTTTCTTT. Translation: CASSLIRAEAFF. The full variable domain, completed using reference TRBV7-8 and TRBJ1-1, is GAGVSQSPRYKVAKRGQDVALRCDPISGHVSLFWYQQALGQGPEFLTYFQNEAQLDKSGLPSDRFFAERPEGSVSTLKIQRTQQEDSAVYLCASSLIRAEAFFGQGTRLTVV.

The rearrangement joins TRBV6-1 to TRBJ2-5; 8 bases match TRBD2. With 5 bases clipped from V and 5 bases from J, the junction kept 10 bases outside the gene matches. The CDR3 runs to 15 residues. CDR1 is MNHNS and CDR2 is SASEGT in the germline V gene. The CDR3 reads CASSFSGTSRETQYF. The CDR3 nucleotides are TGTGCCAGCAGTTTTAGCGGGACTAGTCGTGAGACCCAGTACTTC.

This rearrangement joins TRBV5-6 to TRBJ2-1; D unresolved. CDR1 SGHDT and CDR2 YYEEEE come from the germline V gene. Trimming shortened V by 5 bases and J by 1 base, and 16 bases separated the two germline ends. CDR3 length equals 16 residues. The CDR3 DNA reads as TGTGCCAGCAGTGATCTGTCTAGACCGTCCTACAATGAGCAGTTCTTC. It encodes CASSDLSRPSYNEQFF.

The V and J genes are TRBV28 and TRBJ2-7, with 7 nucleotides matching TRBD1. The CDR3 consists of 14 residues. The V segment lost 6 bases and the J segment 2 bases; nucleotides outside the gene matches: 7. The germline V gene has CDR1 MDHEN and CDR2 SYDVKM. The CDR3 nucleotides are TGTGCCAGCAGCCAGACAGGGCCTACCTACGAGCAGTACTTC. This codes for CASSQTGPTYEQYF.

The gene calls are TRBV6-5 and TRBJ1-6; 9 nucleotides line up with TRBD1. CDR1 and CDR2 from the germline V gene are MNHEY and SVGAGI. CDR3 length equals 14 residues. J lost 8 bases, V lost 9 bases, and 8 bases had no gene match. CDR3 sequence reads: CASTGGAQYSPLHF. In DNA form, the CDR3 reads TGTGCCAGTACAGGGGGCGCCCAATATTCACCCCTCCACTTT.